There are many counts of the clone carrying this T cell receptor (beta chain). Its cognate antigen is unknown. This record comes from a study of response to subunit inactivated influenza vaccine. Germline CDR1 SGHVS, CDR2 FQNEAQ. Between the trimmed V and J ends, which lost 5 bases and 0 bases, there was a span of 23 bases. The CDR3 is 18 amino acids. Each CDR3 protein gets one entry after TCRdb re-called the RT-PCR reads with MiXCR. The sample has more than 200,000 distinct CDR3 sequences; 9% to 15% are singletons. Study conclusions and caveats: After each seasonal influenza vaccination, few new T cells are recruited, the authors suggested.

The receptor's source is a man aged 45-65 years who received an inactivated influenza vaccine. Source: non-naive T cells sorted from PBMCs, taken around 14 days before vaccination. The chain has TRBV7-8 and TRBJ2-7; D is undetermined. The CDR3 DNA sequence: TGTGCCAGCAGCCCAAAAAAAGCCGGATCTCAAGCCTCCTACGAGCAGTACTTC. Protein sequence: CASSPKKAGSQASYEQYF.